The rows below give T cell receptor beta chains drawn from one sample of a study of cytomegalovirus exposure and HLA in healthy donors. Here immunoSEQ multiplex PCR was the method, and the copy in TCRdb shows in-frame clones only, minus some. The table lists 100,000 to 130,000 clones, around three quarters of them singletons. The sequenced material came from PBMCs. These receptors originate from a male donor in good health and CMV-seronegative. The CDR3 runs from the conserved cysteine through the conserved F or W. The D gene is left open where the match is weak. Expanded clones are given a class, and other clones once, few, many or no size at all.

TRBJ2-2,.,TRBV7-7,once,CASSSDRNTGELFF,TGTGCCAGCAGCTCAGACAGGAACACCGGGGAGCTGTTTTTT
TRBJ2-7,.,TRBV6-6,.,CASRGAGSYEQYF,TGTGCCAGCAGAGGGGCTGGCTCCTACGAGCAGTACTTC
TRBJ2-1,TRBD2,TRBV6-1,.,CASSGAGELYNEQFF,TGTGCCAGCAGTGGAGCGGGAGAACTCTACAATGAGCAGTTCTTC
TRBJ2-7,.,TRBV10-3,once,CAIRTPQGNSDF,TGTGCCATCAGGACCCCACAGGGCAATTCGGACTTC
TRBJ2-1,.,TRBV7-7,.,CASSLSRSGNEQFF,TGTGCCAGCAGCTTAAGTCGGTCAGGGAATGAGCAGTTCTTC
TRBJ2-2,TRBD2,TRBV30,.,CAWRGSGTSTGELFF,TGTGCCTGGAGAGGTTCCGGGACTAGCACCGGGGAGCTGTTTTTT
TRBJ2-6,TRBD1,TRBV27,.,CASSRFRDRGRGANVLTF,TGTGCCAGCAGCCGATTCCGGGACAGGGGGCGAGGGGCCAACGTCCTGACTTTC
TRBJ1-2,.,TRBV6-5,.,CASRPDKWIYGYTF,TGTGCCAGCAGACCGGACAAATGGATCTATGGCTACACCTTC
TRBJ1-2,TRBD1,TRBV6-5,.,CASRATRQGPAGYTF,TGTGCCAGCAGGGCTACCCGACAGGGACCAGCTGGCTACACCTTC
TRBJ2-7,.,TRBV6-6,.,CASSPDSTSYEQYF,TGTGCCAGCAGTCCCGACAGTACCAGCTACGAGCAGTACTTC
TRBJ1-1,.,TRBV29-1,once,CSAGRTEAFF,TGCAGCGCAGGGCGAACTGAAGCTTTCTTT
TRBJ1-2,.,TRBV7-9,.,CASSPDIGGYTF,TGTGCCAGCAGCCCCGACATCGGCGGCTACACCTTC
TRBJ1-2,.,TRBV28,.,CASSFDMRGYGYTF,TGTGCCAGCAGTTTCGACATGAGGGGGTATGGCTACACCTTC
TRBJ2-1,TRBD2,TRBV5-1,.,CASSVLAGGDNEQFF,TGCGCCAGCAGCGTTTTAGCGGGAGGAGACAATGAGCAGTTCTTC
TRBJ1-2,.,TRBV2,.,CASSATPNYGYTF,TGTGCCAGCAGTGCGACTCCTAACTATGGCTACACCTTC